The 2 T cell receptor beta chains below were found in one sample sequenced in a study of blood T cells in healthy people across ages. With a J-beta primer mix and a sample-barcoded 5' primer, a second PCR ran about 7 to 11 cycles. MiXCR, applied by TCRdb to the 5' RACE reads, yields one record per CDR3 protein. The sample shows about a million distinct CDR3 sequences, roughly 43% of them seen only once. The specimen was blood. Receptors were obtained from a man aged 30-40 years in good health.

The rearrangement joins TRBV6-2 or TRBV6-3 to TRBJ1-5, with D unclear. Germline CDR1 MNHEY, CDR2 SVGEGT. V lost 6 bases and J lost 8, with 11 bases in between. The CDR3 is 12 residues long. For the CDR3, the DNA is TGTGCCAGCAGGGACGAGTACAAGCCCCAGCATTTT. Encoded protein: CASRDEYKPQHF.

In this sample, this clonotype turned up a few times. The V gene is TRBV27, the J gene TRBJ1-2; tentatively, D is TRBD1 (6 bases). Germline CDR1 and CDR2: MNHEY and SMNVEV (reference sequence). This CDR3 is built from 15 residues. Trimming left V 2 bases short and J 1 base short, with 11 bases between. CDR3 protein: CASSLTGTLNYGYTF. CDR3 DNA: TGTGCCAGCAGTTTAACAGGGACACTTAACTATGGCTACACCTTC.